What follows are 30 T cell receptor beta chains derived from one specimen sequenced in a study of T cell changes during pregnancy in multiple sclerosis. Libraries were prepared by immunoSEQ multiplex PCR; TCRdb keeps only in-frame clonotypes and omits some of them. The repertoire includes around 110,000 clones, around 90% of them detected once, and less than 2% sits in the top ten. Here the sequenced sample was peripheral blood, taken in the third trimester of pregnancy. The receptors stem from a female donor with multiple sclerosis, enrolled in a pregnancy study.

V and J are TRBV28 and TRBJ2-7; D is perhaps TRBD1 (6 bases). Germline CDR1 is MDHEN and CDR2 is SYDVKM. CDR3 length equals 13 residues. Trimming shortened V by 6 bases and J by 3 bases, and 12 bases separated the two germline ends. The CDR3 DNA reads as TGTGCCAGCAGCTCCGGGACACTCTACGAGCAGTACTTC. It is translated as CASSSGTLYEQYF.

The CDR3 DNA sequence: TGTGCCAGCAGCTTAGCGACTGGCTACGAGCAGTACTTC. Amino acids: CASSLATGYEQYF. The chain recombines TRBV7-9 with TRBJ2-7, with D unresolved. CDR1 is SEHNR, CDR2 FQNEAQ, per germline (reference sequence). The CDR3 contains 13 residues. Trimming cost V 0 bases and J 3 bases, with 6 bases left between them.

The genes are TRBV7-7 and TRBJ2-4, with 7 bases aligning to TRBD2. The CDR3 covers 16 residues. CDR1 and CDR2 from the germline V gene are SSHAT and FNYEAQ (reference sequence). The ends lost 1 base at V and 0 bases at J; junction bases unmatched: 3. CDR3 bases: TGTGCCAGCAGCTTAGAGCGGGAACTAGCCAAAAACATTCAGTACTTC. It yields the protein CASSLERELAKNIQYF.

The chain has TRBV6-6 and TRBJ2-5; D might be TRBD1 (6 bases). Germline-derived CDR1 and CDR2 are MNHNY and SVGAGI (reference sequence). The CDR3 is 14 residues long. V lost 2 bases to trimming and J lost 3 bases, with 10 bases between them. The CDR3 loop reads CASSYQGTEETQYF. The CDR3 region has the DNA TGTGCCAGCAGTTACCAGGGGACGGAAGAGACCCAGTACTTC.

The chain uses TRBV11-3 and TRBJ2-3; the match to TRBD2 covers 10 bases. The V gene's germline CDR1 is SGHNT and CDR2 YENEEA. The CDR3 contains 16 residues. V was pared by 4 bases and J by 3 bases, with 7 bases of the junction left unmatched. The CDR3 loop is CASSSRGSGGTDTQYF. CDR3 DNA sequence: TGTGCCAGCAGCTCCCGTGGTAGCGGGGGGACAGATACGCAGTATTTT.

The chain carries TRBV11-2 and TRBJ2-1, with 9 bases matching TRBD1. Germline lookup yields CDR1 SGHAT and CDR2 FQNNGV. Trimming cost V 5 bases and J 8 bases; bases outside gene matches: 7. This CDR3 spans 14 amino acids. CDR3 nucleotides: TGTGCCAGCAGCCAGGGACAGGGAGGCTATGAGCAGTTCTTC. Its protein product is CASSQGQGGYEQFF.

This clone was observed a single time. The rearrangement links TRBV5-1 to TRBJ2-3, with TRBD2 matching over 9 bases. Per germline, CDR1 SGHRS and CDR2 YFSETQ. The V and J ends lost 6 bases and 5 bases, in that order; junction bases with no gene match: 7. The CDR3 sequence is 14 residues long. The DNA for the CDR3 is TGCGCCAGCACCCGCGGGGGGGAGGGAGATACGCAGTATTTT. Its protein is CASTRGGEGDTQYF.

This clone was observed once. The chain is built from TRBV6-6 and TRBJ2-4; tentative D call: TRBD1 (6 bases). V gave up 4 bases and J gave up 0 bases, with 13 bases separating them. The CDR3 runs to 16 residues. Germline V gene data show CDR1 as MNHNY and CDR2 as SVGAGI (reference sequence). CDR3 residues: CASSFGQLLAKNIQYF. CDR3 DNA sequence: TGTGCCAGCAGTTTCGGACAGCTACTAGCCAAAAACATTCAGTACTTC.

The chain has TRBV6-5 and TRBJ2-2, with TRBD1 as a possible D gene (6 bases). This CDR3 region has 15 residues. CDR1 and CDR2 (germline): MNHEY, SVGAGI. Trimming took off 2 bases at V and 5 bases at J, with 12 bases between the two ends. Here the CDR3 DNA reads TGTGCCAGCAGTTACCGTACAGGGCTGACCGGGGAGCTGTTTTTT. Translation: CASSYRTGLTGELFF.

In this sample, this clone turned up once. The V call is TRBV15, the J call TRBJ2-2; 9 bases are a match to TRBD1. Trimming took 0 bases from V and 7 from J; bases not matched to a gene: 6. CDR3 length: 16 amino acids. Looked up from germline, CDR1 is LNHNV and CDR2 is YYDKDF (reference sequence). The CDR3 loop is CATSREGTGGYGELFF. CDR3 DNA: TGTGCCACCAGCAGAGAAGGCACAGGGGGCTACGGGGAGCTGTTTTTT.

V is TRBV18 and J is TRBJ1-4; 10 bases are a match to TRBD1. Germline V gives CDR1 KGHSH, CDR2 LQKENI. The CDR3 contains 14 residues. V shed 5 bases, J shed 6 bases, and the junction held 3 bases outside the gene matches. The CDR3, as DNA: TGTGCCAGCTCAAGGGACAGGGGAGATGAAAAACTGTTTTTT. Its translation is CASSRDRGDEKLFF.

The V and J genes are TRBV7-9 and TRBJ2-3; D possibly corresponds to TRBD2 (6 bases). The CDR3 spans 15 residues. Germline loops: CDR1 SEHNR, CDR2 FQNEAQ (reference sequence). Trimming took off 2 bases at V and 2 bases at J, with 11 bases between the two ends. The CDR3 loop is CASSLPLATTDTQYF. DNA for the CDR3: TGTGCCAGCAGCTTACCTCTAGCGACCACAGATACGCAGTATTTT.

V and J are TRBV18 and TRBJ1-2, with a weak D call TRBD1 (5 bases). The CDR3 spans 15 residues. The germline V gene has CDR1 KGHSH and CDR2 LQKENI. The V end lost 3 bases, the J end lost 2 bases, and 13 bases lay between the germline ends. For the CDR3, the DNA is TGTGCCAGCTCACCGATCGATAGGACAAACTATGGCTACACCTTC. It translates to CASSPIDRTNYGYTF.

In this sample, this clone turned up once. V is TRBV19 and J is TRBJ1-2; TRBD1 matches 9 bases. J was trimmed by 7 bases and V by 5 bases; bases with no gene match: 8. The V gene's germline CDR1 is LNHDA and CDR2 SQIVND (reference sequence). CDR3 length: 14 residues. The CDR3 sequence is CASSSRDRGTGYTF. For the CDR3, the DNA is TGTGCCAGTAGTTCGAGAGACAGGGGGACTGGCTACACCTTC.

CDR3 DNA: TGTGCCAGCAGAACAGGACAGGGGGAGGAGGGGGAGCTGTTTTTT. Its protein is CASRTGQGEEGELFF. This sequence joins TRBV6-5 and TRBJ2-2; 10 positions match TRBD1. The CDR3 spans 15 residues. In germline, CDR1 is MNHEY, CDR2 SVGAGI. After removal of 6 bases from V and 8 bases from J, the junction contained 9 bases not matched to a gene.

This chain uses TRBV9 with TRBJ1-3; D is possibly TRBD1 (5 bases). Germline V gene data show CDR1 as SGDLS and CDR2 as YYNGEE. Trimming pared 0 bases from V and 0 bases from J, leaving 7 bases between. The CDR3 length is 15 residues. DNA of the CDR3: TGTGCCAGCAGCGTAGGAACAGGCTCTGGAAACACCATATATTTT. Protein: CASSVGTGSGNTIYF.

The chain couples TRBV19 to TRBJ2-5; TRBD2 matches at 10 bases. CDR1 and CDR2 from the germline V gene are LNHDA and SQIVND (reference sequence). This CDR3 spans 14 amino acids. Germline trimming cut 3 bases from V and 7 bases from J; bases unmatched to any gene: 5. The CDR3 DNA is TGTGCCAGTAGTATGCAGCGGGGGGGCATGACCCAGTACTTC. It translates to CASSMQRGGMTQYF.

The chain carries TRBV6-1 and TRBJ1-1, with TRBD1 matching 8 bases. This CDR3 region has 12 residues. Germline V lookup: CDR1 MNHNS, CDR2 SASEGT. Trimming took 7 bases from V and 11 from J; bases not matched to a gene: 9. CDR3 residues: CASKPGTGDAFF. The CDR3 DNA is TGTGCCAGCAAGCCTGGGACAGGCGATGCTTTCTTT.

The chain is built from TRBV5-6 and TRBJ2-5; tentative D call: TRBD1 (6 bases). The CDR3 sequence is 15 residues long. From germline, CDR1 is SGHDT and CDR2 YYEEEE. Trimming removed 1 base at V and 5 bases at J, with 15 bases between. The CDR3 DNA follows: TGTGCCAGCAGCTTGATCACAGGGTCAGGTGAGACCCAGTACTTC. Translated: CASSLITGSGETQYF.

CDR3 protein: CASSFGGGIVDQYF. The DNA of the CDR3 is TGTGCCAGCAGTTTTGGCGGGGGTATTGTGGACCAGTACTTC. The chain employs TRBV6-6 and TRBJ2-5, with 7 bases that match TRBD2. The CDR3 is 14 residues long. In germline, CDR1 is MNHNY, CDR2 SVGAGI (reference sequence). Trimming took 4 bases from V and 10 from J; bases not matched to a gene: 12.

In this sample, this clone turned up once. V gene TRBV30 combines with J gene TRBJ2-7; 10 nucleotides line up with TRBD2. The J segment lost 5 bases and the V segment lost 1 base, leaving 11 bases of the junction unmatched. The CDR3 loop spans 16 amino acids. The germline V gene has CDR1 GTSNPN and CDR2 SVGIG (reference sequence). The CDR3 nucleotides read TGTGCCTGGAGTGGGCCCCATAGCGGGAGGATGCACGAGCAGTACTTC. Protein: CAWSGPHSGRMHEQYF.

The CDR3 coding sequence is TGCGCCAGCAGCCGGGGGACAGGGGCCACCGGGGAGCTGTTTTTT. As protein: CASSRGTGATGELFF. The chain carries TRBV5-1 and TRBJ2-2; 10 bases map to TRBD1. Germline trimming cut 4 bases from V and 4 bases from J; bases unmatched to any gene: 4. This CDR3 has 15 amino acids. CDR1 and CDR2 (germline): SGHRS, YFSETQ.

The chain carries TRBV19 and TRBJ2-1; D not certain. Germline V gives CDR1 LNHDA, CDR2 SQIVND (reference sequence). The ends were cut back, 4 bases at V and 15 bases at J, with 16 bases in the middle. The CDR3 length is 12 residues. The CDR3 DNA reads as TGTGCCAGTAGTAACCGCAGAACAGTACCGTTCTTC. Encoded protein: CASSNRRTVPFF.

This clone came up once. The chain uses TRBV5-1 and TRBJ1-1; D might be TRBD1 (6 bases). This CDR3 comprises 14 residues. The V end lost 4 bases, the J end lost 3 bases, and 13 bases lay between the germline ends. The germline V gene has CDR1 SGHRS and CDR2 YFSETQ. DNA for the CDR3: TGCGCCAGCAGCCTGGGGGCGAGGGACACTGAAGCTTTCTTT. The encoded protein is CASSLGARDTEAFF.

This chain uses TRBV19 with TRBJ2-7; 8 bases are shared with TRBD2. This CDR3 region has 12 residues. Trimming cost V 9 bases and J 6 bases; bases outside gene matches: 7. Per germline, CDR1 LNHDA and CDR2 SQIVND (reference sequence). The CDR3 region has the DNA TGTGCCAGCCGGACCGGGACTAGCGAGCAGTACTTC. Encoded protein: CASRTGTSEQYF.

The V call is TRBV5-8, the J call TRBJ2-5, with 7 bases lining up with TRBD2. V lost 7 bases, J lost 4 bases, and 7 bases stayed unmatched. CDR3 length equals 13 residues. CDR1 SGHTS and CDR2 YDEGEE come from the germline V gene. The CDR3 protein is CASRGRGTETQYF. CDR3 sequence (DNA): TGTGCCAGCCGTGGGAGGGGCACAGAGACCCAGTACTTC.

The count of this clone is one. The chain is built from TRBV9 and TRBJ2-7; maybe TRBD1 (5 bases). Germline V gene lookup returns CDR1 SGDLS and CDR2 YYNGEE. V dropped 0 bases and J dropped 2 bases, with 9 bases sitting between them. The CDR3 has 14 amino acids. The CDR3 region is CASSVDGATYEQYF. CDR3 DNA: TGTGCCAGCAGCGTAGATGGGGCCACCTACGAGCAGTACTTC.

The chain employs TRBV5-4 and TRBJ2-7; TRBD2 matches at 9 bases. The germline V gene encodes CDR1 SGHNT and CDR2 YYREEE (reference sequence). The V segment lost 2 bases and the J segment 3 bases; nucleotides outside the gene matches: 3. This CDR3 has 14 residues. CDR3 sequence (DNA): TGTGCCAGCAGCTTAGGACTAGCGAGCTACGAGCAGTACTTC. It is translated as CASSLGLASYEQYF. Combining the CDR3 with reference TRBV5-4 and TRBJ2-7 gives the whole variable domain ETGVTQSPTHLIKTRGQQVTLRCSSQSGHNTVSWYQQALGQGPQFIFQYYREEENGRGNFPPRFSGLQFPNYSSELNVNALELDDSALYLCASSLGLASYEQYFGPGTRLTVT.

The V gene is TRBV6-5, the J gene TRBJ1-2; TRBD1 might be the D (5 bases). V lost 2 bases and J lost 3, with 10 bases in between. The CDR3 runs 14 residues. The germline gives CDR1 MNHEY, CDR2 SVGAGI. The CDR3 DNA reads as TGTGCCAGCAGTTACGCAGGGCAGTACTATGGCTACACCTTC. Translating gives CASSYAGQYYGYTF.

The rearrangement joins TRBV13 to TRBJ1-1; the D gene is possibly TRBD1 (5 bases). V was trimmed by 5 bases and J by 6 bases, leaving 22 bases between them. This CDR3 has 16 amino acids. Germline assignment: CDR1 PRHDT and CDR2 FYEKMQ (reference sequence). CDR3 loop: CASSEPGRAGYAEAFF. The CDR3 DNA reads as TGTGCCAGCAGCGAACCAGGGAGGGCTGGATATGCTGAAGCTTTCTTT.